This T cell receptor beta chain was sequenced for a study of vaccination effects on CD4 cells after COVID-19. Study-wide background: In the ViraFEST assay, antigen-specific CD4+ clonotypes were identified by expansion after peptide-pool stimulation.

The germline V gene has CDR1 SGHRS and CDR2 YFSETQ. The CDR3 has 12 residues. Losses at the gene ends were 1 base for V and 16 bases for J; bases not matched to a gene: 5. The table came from immunoSEQ multiplex PCR; TCRdb's copy has only in-frame clones and leaves some out. The table lists fewer than 75,000 clones, about 78% of them singletons, with 4.3% in the top ten. Study-level points and caveats: Marked clonal contraction of both clone types appeared late after vaccination. No early post-infection timepoints were available in the study, which also included few convalescent patients.

As for this clone: Its target is not known.

At the end of nine to ten days of culture, CD4+ T cells were isolated. Participants were given two doses of BNT162b2 or mRNA-1273 vaccine. On both days 3 and 7, half of the culture medium was replaced with IL-2 medium. This specimen consisted of CD4+ T cells from PBMCs cultured without peptide, obtained after COVID-19 vaccination. This receptor was taken from a human donor who received a COVID-19 vaccine. The rearrangement joins TRBV5-1 to TRBJ2-1; 10 nucleotides match TRBD2. The CDR3 nucleotides read TGCGCCAGCAGCTTGTTTAGCGGGGGGTATTTCTTC. Translated, it gives CASSLFSGGYFF. Supplemented by reference TRBV5-1 and TRBJ2-1, the full variable domain reads KAGVTQTPRYLIKTRGQQVTLSCSPISGHRSVSWYQQTPGQGLQFLFEYFSETQRNKGNFPGRFSGRQFSNSRSEMNVSTLELGDSALYLCASSLFSGGYFFGPGTRLTVL.